The 6 T cell receptor beta chains given below trace back to one sample, sequenced in a study of blood T cell repertoires in COVID-19 (dated by TCRdb to 2018 to 2020). Libraries came from the immunoSEQ multiplex PCR assay. TCRdb re-hosts the immuneACCESS table, in-frame sequences only. Its copies lack some clones; in the studies checked, an unresolved V gene accounts for under half of them, and the cause for the rest is not known. The sample has 150,000 or so clones on record, 84% of them singletons. The ten largest clones take up about 19% of the sample. Sample: peripheral blood. The receptors come from a woman older than 75 with acute or convalescent COVID-19.

This clone was counted a few times. The chain carries TRBV3-1 (or the pseudogene TRBV3-2) and TRBJ1-2; D gene ambiguous. V dropped 6 bases and J dropped 7 bases, with 12 bases sitting between them. The CDR3 contains 12 residues. In germline, CDR1 is LGHDT, CDR2 YNNKEL (reference sequence). The CDR3: CASRGGRGGYTF. In DNA form, the CDR3 reads TGTGCCAGCAGGGGCGGCCGGGGTGGCTACACCTTC.

This chain joins TRBV7-2 and TRBJ1-4; 10 bases line up with TRBD1. V shed 5 bases and J 5 bases; nucleotides not matched to a gene: 8. This CDR3 has 16 amino acids. Per the germline V gene, CDR1 is SGHTA and CDR2 is FQGNSA. This CDR3 reads CASSPTGTGVNEKLFF. In DNA form, the CDR3 reads TGTGCCAGCAGCCCCACGGGGACAGGGGTAAATGAAAAACTGTTTTTT.

The CDR3 DNA is TGTGCCAGCAGCCCATGGGACAGGGATGGCTACACCTTC. Translated: CASSPWDRDGYTF. This chain joins TRBV7-6 and TRBJ1-2, with 9 nucleotides matching TRBD1. V trimming: 5 bases; J trimming: 6 bases; junction bases outside the gene matches: 4. The CDR3 totals 13 residues. The germline V gene encodes CDR1 SGHVS and CDR2 FNYEAQ.

Details on this clone: This CDR3 is also generated by other DNA sequences in the sample. The gene calls are TRBV7-2 and TRBJ2-7; D is ambiguous. This CDR3 contains 14 residues. The V gene's germline CDR1 is SGHTA and CDR2 FQGNSA. V was trimmed by 1 base and J by 0 bases, leaving 7 bases between them. As DNA, the CDR3 is TGTGCCAGCAGCTTAGACCGGAGCTCCTACGAGCAGTACTTC. Protein product: CASSLDRSSYEQYF.

This sequence joins TRBV5-1 and TRBJ1-1; D gene ambiguous. This CDR3 has 14 residues. The V end lost 0 bases, the J end lost 0 bases, and 6 bases lay between the germline ends. Per germline, CDR1 SGHRS and CDR2 YFSETQ. The CDR3 here is CASSLDGLNTEAFF. In nucleotides, the CDR3 is TGCGCCAGCAGCTTGGACGGTTTGAACACTGAAGCTTTCTTT.

This chain links TRBV19 with TRBJ2-1; 13 nucleotides line up with TRBD2. Germline CDR1 is LNHDA and CDR2 is SQIVND (reference sequence). The CDR3 is 14 residues long. V gave up 5 bases and J gave up 9 bases; unmatched junction bases: 4. The CDR3 bases are TGTGCCAGTAGTGATGGACTAGCGGGAGTTGAGCAGTTCTTC. Translated: CASSDGLAGVEQFF.